Listed here is a single T cell receptor beta chain. TCRdb keeps only in-frame clones here, not all; method: immunoSEQ multiplex PCR. This table holds approximately 270,000 clones, 70% to 90% found once. These data are taken from a study of blood T cell repertoires in COVID-19. This clonotype was sampled from a woman aged 25 to 39 who had recovered from COVID-19. The sequenced sample was PBMCs or T cells enriched from blood (not recorded which).

The CDR3: CASSEAGLAGSNGELFF. Here the CDR3 DNA reads TGCGCCAGCAGTGAAGCCGGACTAGCGGGAAGTAACGGGGAGCTGTTTTTT. V is TRBV10-1 and J is TRBJ2-2; 12 bases align to TRBD2. The CDR3 runs 17 residues. J lost 7 bases, V lost 3 bases, and 9 bases had no gene match. CDR1 is WNHNN and CDR2 is SYGVQD in the germline V gene (reference sequence).